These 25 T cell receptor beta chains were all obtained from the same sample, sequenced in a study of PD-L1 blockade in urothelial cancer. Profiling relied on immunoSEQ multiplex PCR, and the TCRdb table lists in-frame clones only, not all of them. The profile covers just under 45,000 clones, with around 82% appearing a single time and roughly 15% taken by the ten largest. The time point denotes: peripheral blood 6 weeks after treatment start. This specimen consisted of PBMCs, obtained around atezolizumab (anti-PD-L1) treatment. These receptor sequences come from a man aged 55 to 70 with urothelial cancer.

CDR3 amino acids: CATSRVGGEKLFF. CDR3 in DNA: TGTGCCACCAGCAGAGTGGGGGGGGAAAAACTGTTTTTT. The genes are TRBV15 and TRBJ1-4, with D maybe TRBD1 (5 bases). Germline-derived CDR1 and CDR2 are LNHNV and YYDKDF (reference sequence). Trimming removed 1 base from V and 8 bases from J, with 8 bases in between. The CDR3 is 13 residues long.

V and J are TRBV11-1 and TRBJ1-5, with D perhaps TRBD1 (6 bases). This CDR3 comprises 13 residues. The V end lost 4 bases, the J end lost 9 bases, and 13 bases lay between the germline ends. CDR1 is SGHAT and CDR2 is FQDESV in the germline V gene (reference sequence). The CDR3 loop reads CASSWTEISPQHF. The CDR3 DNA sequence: TGTGCCAGCAGCTGGACAGAGATATCGCCCCAGCATTTT.

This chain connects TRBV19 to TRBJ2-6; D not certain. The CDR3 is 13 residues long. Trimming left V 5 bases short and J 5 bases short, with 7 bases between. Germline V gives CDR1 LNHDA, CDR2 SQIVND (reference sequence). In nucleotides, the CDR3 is TGTGCCAGTAGTCTCGACAGGGCCAACGTCCTGACTTTC. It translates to CASSLDRANVLTF.

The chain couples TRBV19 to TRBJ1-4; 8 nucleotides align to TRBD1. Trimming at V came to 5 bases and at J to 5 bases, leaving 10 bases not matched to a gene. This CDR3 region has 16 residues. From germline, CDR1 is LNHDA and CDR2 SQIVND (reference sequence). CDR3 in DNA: TGTGCCAGTAGTTTCCTCACGACAGGGGAAAATGAAAAACTGTTTTTT. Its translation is CASSFLTTGENEKLFF.

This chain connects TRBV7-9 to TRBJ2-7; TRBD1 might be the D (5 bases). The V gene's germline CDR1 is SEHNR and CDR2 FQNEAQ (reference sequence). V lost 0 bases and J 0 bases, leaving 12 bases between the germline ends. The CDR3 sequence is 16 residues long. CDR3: CASSLAVGLSSYEQYF. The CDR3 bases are TGTGCCAGCAGCTTAGCTGTGGGGCTGAGCTCCTACGAGCAGTACTTC.

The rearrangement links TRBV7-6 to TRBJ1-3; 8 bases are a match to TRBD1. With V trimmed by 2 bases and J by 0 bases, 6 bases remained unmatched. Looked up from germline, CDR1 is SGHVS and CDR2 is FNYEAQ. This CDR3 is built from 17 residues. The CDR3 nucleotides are TGTGCCAGCAGCTTAAGGACAGGGCAATTCTCTGGAAACACCATATATTTT. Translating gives CASSLRTGQFSGNTIYF. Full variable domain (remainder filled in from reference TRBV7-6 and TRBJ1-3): GAGVSQSPRYKVTKRGQDVALRCDPISGHVSLYWYRQALGQGPEFLTYFNYEAQQDKSGLPNDRFSAERPEGSISTLTIQRTEQRDSAMYRCASSLRTGQFSGNTIYFGEGSWLTVV.

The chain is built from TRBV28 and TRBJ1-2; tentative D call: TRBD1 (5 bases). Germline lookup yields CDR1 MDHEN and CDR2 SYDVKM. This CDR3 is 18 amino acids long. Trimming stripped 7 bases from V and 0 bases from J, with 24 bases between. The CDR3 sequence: CASTLGGGEDRPNYGYTF. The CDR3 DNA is TGTGCCAGCACCCTGGGGGGAGGGGAGGACCGACCTAACTATGGCTACACCTTC.

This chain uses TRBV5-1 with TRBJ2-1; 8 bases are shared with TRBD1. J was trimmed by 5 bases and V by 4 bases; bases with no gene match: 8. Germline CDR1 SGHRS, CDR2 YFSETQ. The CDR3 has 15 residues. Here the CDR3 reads CASSLSGGFNNEQFF. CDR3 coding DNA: TGCGCCAGCAGCCTTTCAGGGGGCTTTAACAATGAGCAGTTCTTC.

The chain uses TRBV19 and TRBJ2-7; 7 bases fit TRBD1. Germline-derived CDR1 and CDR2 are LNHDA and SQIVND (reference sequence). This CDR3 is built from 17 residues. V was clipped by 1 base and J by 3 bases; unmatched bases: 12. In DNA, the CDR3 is TGTGCCAGTAGTATAGGGCTCCGGGACAGTGAACACTACGAGCAGTACTTC. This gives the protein CASSIGLRDSEHYEQYF.

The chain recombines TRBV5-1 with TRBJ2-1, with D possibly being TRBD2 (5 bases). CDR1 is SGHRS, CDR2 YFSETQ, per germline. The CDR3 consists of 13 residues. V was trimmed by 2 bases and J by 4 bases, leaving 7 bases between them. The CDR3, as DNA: TGCGCCAGCAGCTTTACGGGATACAATGAGCAGTTCTTC. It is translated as CASSFTGYNEQFF.

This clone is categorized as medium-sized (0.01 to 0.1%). The CDR3 is CAYGDTYNEQFF. The CDR3 nucleotides are TGTGCCTACGGGGACACATACAATGAGCAGTTCTTC. The chain is built from TRBV30 and TRBJ2-1, with D possibly being TRBD1 (6 bases). V gave up 7 bases and J gave up 4 bases, with 11 bases separating them. The CDR3 runs 12 residues. Germline-derived CDR1 and CDR2 are GTSNPN and SVGIG (reference sequence).

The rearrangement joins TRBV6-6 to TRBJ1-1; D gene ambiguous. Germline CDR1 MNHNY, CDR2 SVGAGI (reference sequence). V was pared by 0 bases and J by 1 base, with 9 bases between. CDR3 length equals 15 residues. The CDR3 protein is CASSYSAEPNTEAFF. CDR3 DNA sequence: TGTGCCAGCAGTTACTCGGCAGAACCGAACACTGAAGCTTTCTTT.

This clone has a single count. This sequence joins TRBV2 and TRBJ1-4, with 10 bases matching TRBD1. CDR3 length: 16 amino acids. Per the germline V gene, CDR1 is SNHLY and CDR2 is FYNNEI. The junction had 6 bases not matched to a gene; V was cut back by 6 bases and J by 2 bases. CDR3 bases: TGTGCCAGCAGGCCGGGACAGGGGTGGACTAATGAAAAACTGTTTTTT. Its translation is CASRPGQGWTNEKLFF.

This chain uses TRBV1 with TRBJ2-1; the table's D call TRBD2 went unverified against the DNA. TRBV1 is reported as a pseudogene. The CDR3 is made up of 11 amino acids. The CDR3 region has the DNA TGCACCAGCACGGGACTATCTGAGCAGTTCTTC. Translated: CTSTGLSEQFF.

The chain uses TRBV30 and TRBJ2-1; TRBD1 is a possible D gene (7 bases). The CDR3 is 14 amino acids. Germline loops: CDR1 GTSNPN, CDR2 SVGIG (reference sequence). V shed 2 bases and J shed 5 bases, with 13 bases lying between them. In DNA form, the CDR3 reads TGTGCCTGGAGTTCGGAGGGGGCCGACAATGAGCAGTTCTTC. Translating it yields CAWSSEGADNEQFF.

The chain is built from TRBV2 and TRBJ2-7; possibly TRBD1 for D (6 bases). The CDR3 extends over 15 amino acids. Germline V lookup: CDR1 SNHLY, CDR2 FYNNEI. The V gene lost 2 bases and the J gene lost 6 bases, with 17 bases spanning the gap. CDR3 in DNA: TGTGCCAGCAGTGAATCCAGAGTCAGGGGTCGCGAGCAGTACTTC. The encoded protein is CASSESRVRGREQYF.

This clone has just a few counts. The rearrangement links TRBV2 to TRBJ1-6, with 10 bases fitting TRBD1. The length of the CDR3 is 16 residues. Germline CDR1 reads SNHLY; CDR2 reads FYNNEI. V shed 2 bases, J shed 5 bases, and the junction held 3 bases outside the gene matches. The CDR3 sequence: CASSEFGTGDNSPLHF. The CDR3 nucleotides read TGTGCCAGCAGTGAATTCGGGACAGGGGATAATTCACCCCTCCACTTT.

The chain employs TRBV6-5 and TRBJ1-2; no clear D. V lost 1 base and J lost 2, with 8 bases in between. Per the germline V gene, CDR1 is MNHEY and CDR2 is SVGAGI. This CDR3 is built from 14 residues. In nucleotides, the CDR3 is TGTGCCAGCAGTTACTTTGGCATAAACTATGGCTACACCTTC. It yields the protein CASSYFGINYGYTF.

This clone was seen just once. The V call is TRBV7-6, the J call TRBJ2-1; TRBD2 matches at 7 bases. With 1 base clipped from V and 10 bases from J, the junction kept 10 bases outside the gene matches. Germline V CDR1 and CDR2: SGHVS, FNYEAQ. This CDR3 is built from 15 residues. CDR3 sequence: CASSLDWTRRDEQFF. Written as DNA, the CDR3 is TGTGCCAGCAGCTTAGATTGGACTAGGAGGGACGAGCAGTTCTTC.

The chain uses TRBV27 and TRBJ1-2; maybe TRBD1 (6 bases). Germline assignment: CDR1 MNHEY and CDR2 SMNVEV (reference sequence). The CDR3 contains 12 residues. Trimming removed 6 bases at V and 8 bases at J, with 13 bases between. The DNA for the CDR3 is TGTGCCAGCAGAACAGGGCATATGGGCTACACCTTC. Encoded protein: CASRTGHMGYTF.

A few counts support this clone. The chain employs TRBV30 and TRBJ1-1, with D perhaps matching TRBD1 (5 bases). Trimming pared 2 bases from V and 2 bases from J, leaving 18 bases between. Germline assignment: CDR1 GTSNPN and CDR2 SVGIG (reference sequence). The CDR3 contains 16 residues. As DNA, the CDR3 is TGTGCCTGGAGTCCCTGGGTCCCTGGGGCAAACACTGAAGCTTTCTTT. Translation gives CAWSPWVPGANTEAFF.

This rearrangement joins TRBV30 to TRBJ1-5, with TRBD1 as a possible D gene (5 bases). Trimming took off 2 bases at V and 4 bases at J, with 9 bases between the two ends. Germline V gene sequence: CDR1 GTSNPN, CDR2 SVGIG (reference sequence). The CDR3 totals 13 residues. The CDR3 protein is CAWSPDSNQPQHF. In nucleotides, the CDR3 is TGTGCCTGGAGTCCCGACAGTAATCAGCCCCAGCATTTT.

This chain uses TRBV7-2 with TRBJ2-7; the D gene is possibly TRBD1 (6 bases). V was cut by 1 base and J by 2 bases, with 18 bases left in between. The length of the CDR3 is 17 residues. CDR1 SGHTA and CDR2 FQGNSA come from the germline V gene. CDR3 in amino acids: CASSLDQWVGGPYEQYF. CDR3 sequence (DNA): TGTGCCAGCAGCTTAGATCAGTGGGTAGGGGGACCCTACGAGCAGTACTTC.

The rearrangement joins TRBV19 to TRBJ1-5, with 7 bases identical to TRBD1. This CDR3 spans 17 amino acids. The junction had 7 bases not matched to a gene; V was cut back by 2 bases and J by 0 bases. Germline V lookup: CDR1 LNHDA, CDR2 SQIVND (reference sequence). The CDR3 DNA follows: TGTGCCAGTAGTATATGGCTGACAGGGTATAGCAATCAGCCCCAGCATTTT. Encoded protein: CASSIWLTGYSNQPQHF.

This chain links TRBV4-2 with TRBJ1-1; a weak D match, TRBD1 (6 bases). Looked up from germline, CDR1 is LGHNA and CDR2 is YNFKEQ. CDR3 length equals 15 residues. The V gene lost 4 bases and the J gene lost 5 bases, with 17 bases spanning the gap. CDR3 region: CASSLNLQGGTEAFF. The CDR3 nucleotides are TGTGCCAGCAGCCTAAATTTACAGGGCGGGACTGAAGCTTTCTTT.